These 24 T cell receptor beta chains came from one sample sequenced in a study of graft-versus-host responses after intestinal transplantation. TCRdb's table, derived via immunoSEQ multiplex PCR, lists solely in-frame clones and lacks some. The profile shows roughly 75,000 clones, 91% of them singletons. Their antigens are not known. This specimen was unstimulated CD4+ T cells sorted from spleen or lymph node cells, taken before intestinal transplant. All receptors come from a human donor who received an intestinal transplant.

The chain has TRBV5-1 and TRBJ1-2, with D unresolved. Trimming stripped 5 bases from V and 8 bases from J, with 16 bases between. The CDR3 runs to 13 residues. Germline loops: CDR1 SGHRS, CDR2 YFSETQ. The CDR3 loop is CASRSETSGGYTF. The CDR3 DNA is TGCGCCAGCAGGTCCGAGACCAGCGGGGGCTACACCTTC.

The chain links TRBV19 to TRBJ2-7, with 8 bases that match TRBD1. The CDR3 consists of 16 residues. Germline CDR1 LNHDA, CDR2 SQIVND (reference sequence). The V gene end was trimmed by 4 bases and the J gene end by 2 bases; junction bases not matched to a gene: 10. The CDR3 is CASSTHGTGRTYEQYF. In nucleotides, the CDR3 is TGTGCCAGTAGTACCCACGGGACAGGAAGGACCTACGAGCAGTACTTC.

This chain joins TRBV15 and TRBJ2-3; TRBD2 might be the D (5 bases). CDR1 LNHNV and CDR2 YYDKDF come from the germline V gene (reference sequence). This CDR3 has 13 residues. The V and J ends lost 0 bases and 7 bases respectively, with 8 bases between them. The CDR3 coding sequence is TGTGCCACCAGCAGAGATGAGGGCTATACGCAGTATTTT. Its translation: CATSRDEGYTQYF. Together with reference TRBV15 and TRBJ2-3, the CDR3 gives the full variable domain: DAMVIQNPRYQVTQFGKPVTLSCSQTLNHNVMYWYQQKSSQAPKLLFHYYDKDFNNEADTPDNFQSRRPNTSFCFLDIRSPGLGDTAMYLCATSRDEGYTQYFGPGTRLTVL.

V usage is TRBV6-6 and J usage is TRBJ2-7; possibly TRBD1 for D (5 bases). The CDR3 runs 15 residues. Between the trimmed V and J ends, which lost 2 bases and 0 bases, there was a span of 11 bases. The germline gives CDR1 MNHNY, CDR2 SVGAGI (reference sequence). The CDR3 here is CASSYRTPSSYEQYF. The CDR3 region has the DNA TGTGCCAGCAGTTACAGGACACCTAGCTCCTACGAGCAGTACTTC.

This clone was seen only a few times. The CDR3 here is CASSPDRVKLFF. As DNA, the CDR3 is TGTGCCAGCAGCCCTGACAGGGTCAAACTGTTTTTT. The chain couples TRBV27 to TRBJ1-4, with TRBD1 identical over 7 bases. V lost 6 bases to trimming and J lost 11 bases; unmatched junction nucleotides: 6. Germline-derived CDR1 and CDR2 are MNHEY and SMNVEV (reference sequence). CDR3 length equals 12 residues.

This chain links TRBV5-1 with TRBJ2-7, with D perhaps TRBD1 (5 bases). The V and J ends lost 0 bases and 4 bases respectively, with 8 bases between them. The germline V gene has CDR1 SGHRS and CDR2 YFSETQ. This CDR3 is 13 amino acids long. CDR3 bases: TGCGCCAGCAGCTTGGGAACAGGTTACGAGCAGTACTTC. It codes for CASSLGTGYEQYF.

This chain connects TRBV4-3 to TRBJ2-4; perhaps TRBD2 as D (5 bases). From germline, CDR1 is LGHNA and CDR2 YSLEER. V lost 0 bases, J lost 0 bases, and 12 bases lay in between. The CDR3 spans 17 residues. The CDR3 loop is CASSQDGFGVAKNIQYF. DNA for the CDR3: TGCGCCAGCAGCCAAGATGGGTTCGGGGTAGCCAAAAACATTCAGTACTTC.

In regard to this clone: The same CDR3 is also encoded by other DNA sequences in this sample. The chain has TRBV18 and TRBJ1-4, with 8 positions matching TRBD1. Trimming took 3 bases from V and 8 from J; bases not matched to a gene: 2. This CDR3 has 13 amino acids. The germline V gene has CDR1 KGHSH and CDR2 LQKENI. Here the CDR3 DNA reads TGTGCCAGCTCACCCGACAGGGGAGAAAAACTGTTTTTT. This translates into CASSPDRGEKLFF.

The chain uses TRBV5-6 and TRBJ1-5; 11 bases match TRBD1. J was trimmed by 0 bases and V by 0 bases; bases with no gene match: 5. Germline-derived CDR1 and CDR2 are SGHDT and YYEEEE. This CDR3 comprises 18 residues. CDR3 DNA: TGTGCCAGCAGCTTGGGGGGGACAGGGGGAAATAGCAATCAGCCCCAGCATTTT. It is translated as CASSLGGTGGNSNQPQHF.

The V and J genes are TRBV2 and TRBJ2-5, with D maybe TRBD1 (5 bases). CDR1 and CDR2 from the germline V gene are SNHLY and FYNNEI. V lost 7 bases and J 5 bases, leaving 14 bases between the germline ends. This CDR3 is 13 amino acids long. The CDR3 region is CASIGEAGETQYF. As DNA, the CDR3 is TGTGCCAGCATAGGGGAAGCAGGGGAGACCCAGTACTTC.

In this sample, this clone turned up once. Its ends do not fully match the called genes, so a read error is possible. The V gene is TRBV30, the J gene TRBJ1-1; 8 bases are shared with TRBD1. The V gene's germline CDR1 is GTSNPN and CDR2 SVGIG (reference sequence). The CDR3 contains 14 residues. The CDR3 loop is CAWSRTGMNAEAFF. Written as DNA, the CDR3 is TGTGCCTGGAGTAGGACAGGGATGAACGCTGAAGCTTTCTTT. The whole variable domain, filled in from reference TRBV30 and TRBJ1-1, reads SQTIHQWPATLVQPVGSPLSLECTVEGTSNPNLYWYRQAAGRGLQLLFYSVGIGQISSEVPQNLSASRPQDRQFILSSKKLLLSDSGFYLCAWSRTGMNAEAFFGQGTRLTVV.

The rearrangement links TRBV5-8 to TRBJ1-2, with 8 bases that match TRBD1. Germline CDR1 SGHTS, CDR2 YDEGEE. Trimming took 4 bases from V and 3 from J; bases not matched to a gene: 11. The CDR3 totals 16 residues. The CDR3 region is CASSKGQVEEYYGYTF. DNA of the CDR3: TGTGCCAGCAGCAAGGGACAGGTAGAGGAATACTATGGCTACACCTTC.

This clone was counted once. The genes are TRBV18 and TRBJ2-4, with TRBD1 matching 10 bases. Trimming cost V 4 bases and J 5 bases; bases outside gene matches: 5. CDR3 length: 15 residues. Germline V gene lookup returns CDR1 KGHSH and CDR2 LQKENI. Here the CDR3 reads CASSQAGTGENIQYF. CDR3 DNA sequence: TGTGCCAGCTCACAAGCCGGGACAGGGGAAAACATTCAGTACTTC.

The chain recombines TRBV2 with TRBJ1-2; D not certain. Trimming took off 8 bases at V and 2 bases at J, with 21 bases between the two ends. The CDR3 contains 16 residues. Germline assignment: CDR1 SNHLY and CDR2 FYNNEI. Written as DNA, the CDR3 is TGTGCCAGCCGGAAGTTCCCTAGGGAGGGAAACTATGGCTACACCTTC. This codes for CASRKFPREGNYGYTF.

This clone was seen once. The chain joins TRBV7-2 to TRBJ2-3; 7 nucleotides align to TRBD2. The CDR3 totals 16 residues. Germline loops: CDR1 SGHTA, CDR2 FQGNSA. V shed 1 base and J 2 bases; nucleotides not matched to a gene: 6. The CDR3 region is CASSLDGRGFTDTQYF. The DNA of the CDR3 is TGTGCCAGCAGCTTAGACGGGCGGGGGTTCACAGATACGCAGTATTTT.

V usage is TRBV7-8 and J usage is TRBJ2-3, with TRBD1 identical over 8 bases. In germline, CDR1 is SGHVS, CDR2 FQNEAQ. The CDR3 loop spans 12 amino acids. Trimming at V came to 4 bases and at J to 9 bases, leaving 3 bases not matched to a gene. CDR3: CASSSRQGTQYF. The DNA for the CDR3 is TGTGCCAGCAGCTCCAGACAGGGGACGCAGTATTTT.

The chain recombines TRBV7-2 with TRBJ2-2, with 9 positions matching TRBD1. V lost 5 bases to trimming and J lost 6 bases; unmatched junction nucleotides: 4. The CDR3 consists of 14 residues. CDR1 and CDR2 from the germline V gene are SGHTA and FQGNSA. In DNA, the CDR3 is TGTGCCAGCAGCCCAGGGACAGGGTCCGGGGAGCTGTTTTTT. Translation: CASSPGTGSGELFF.

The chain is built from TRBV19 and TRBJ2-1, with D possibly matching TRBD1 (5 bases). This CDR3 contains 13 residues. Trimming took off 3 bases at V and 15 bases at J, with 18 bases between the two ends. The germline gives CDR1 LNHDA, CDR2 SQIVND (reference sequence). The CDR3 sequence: CASSIAVGRVGFF. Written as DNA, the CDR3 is TGTGCCAGTAGTATTGCGGTTGGCAGGGTCGGGTTCTTC.

The CDR3 DNA is TGCGCCAGCAGCTTCAGGACAGGGACGGACATTCAGTACTTC. Protein product: CASSFRTGTDIQYF. This rearrangement joins TRBV5-1 to TRBJ2-4; 8 nucleotides match TRBD1. Germline assignment: CDR1 SGHRS and CDR2 YFSETQ. Trimming at V came to 2 bases and at J to 8 bases, leaving 6 bases not matched to a gene. The CDR3 is 14 amino acids.

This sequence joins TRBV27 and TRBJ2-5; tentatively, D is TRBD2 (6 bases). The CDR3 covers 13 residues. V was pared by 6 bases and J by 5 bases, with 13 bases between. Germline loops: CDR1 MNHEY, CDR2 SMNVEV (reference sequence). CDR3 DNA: TGTGCCAGCAGCCCACCGGGGGTGGAGACCCAGTACTTC. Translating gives CASSPPGVETQYF.

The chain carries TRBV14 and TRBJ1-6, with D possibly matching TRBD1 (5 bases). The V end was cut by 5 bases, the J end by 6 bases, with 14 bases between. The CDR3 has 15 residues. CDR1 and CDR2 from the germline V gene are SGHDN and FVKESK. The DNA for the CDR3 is TGTGCCAGCAGCGTCCGCCAGGGCGTTAATTCACCCCTCCACTTT. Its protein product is CASSVRQGVNSPLHF.

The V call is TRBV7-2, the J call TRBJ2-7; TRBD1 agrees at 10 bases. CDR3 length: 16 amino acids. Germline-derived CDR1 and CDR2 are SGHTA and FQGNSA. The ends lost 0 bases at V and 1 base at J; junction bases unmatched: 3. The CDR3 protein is CASSLALGQGSYEQYF. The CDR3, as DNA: TGTGCCAGCAGCTTAGCGCTGGGACAGGGGTCCTACGAGCAGTACTTC.

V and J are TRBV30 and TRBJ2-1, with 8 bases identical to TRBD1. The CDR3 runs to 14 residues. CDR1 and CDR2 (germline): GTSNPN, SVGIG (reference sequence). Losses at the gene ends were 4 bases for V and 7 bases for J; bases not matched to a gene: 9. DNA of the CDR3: TGTGCCTGGAATAACAGGGGGGTTGGTAATGAGCAGTTCTTC. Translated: CAWNNRGVGNEQFF.

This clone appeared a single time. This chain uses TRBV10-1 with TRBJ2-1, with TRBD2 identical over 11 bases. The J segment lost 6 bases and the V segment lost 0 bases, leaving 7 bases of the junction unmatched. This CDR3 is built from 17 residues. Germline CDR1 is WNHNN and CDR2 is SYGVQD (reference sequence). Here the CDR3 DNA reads TGCGCCAGCAGTGAGTCTTTAGCGGGGGGGTCCATCAATGAGCAGTTCTTC. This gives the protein CASSESLAGGSINEQFF.